This passage covers 3 T cell receptor beta chains from one sample sequenced in a study of post-analysis software for immune sequencing data. The study's findings and limits: Several TRBV segments occurring more often in patients than controls included TRBV5-6, TRBV5-1 and TRBV20-1.

The library was made from cDNA and included unique molecular identifiers. Using its own MiXCR run on the PCR reads, TCRdb lists one record per CDR3 protein. Of about 260,000 distinct CDR3 sequences in the sample, roughly a third were seen once. No antigen has been assigned to these receptors. The specimen was blood. The receptors were sampled from a girl aged 10 to 17 with multiple sclerosis.

At least ten counts were recorded for this clonotype. This rearrangement joins TRBV20-1 to TRBJ1-2; 7 bases are shared with TRBD1. This CDR3 is built from 17 residues. Germline trimming cut 2 bases from V and 6 bases from J; bases unmatched to any gene: 18. CDR1 is DFQATT, CDR2 SNEGSKA, per germline (reference sequence). CDR3 region: CSARPWDSHSLSNGYTF. In DNA form, the CDR3 reads TGCAGTGCTAGACCTTGGGACAGCCATAGCCTTTCGAATGGCTACACCTTC.

This clonotype has a handful of counts. The chain combines TRBV28 with TRBJ2-2; 12 bases map to TRBD1. Losses at the gene ends were 2 bases for V and 8 bases for J; bases not matched to a gene: 6. CDR3 length: 16 amino acids. Per germline, CDR1 MDHEN and CDR2 SYDVKM. The CDR3 region has the DNA TGTGCCAGCAGTTTAAAGGGGACAGGGGGCTTGGGGGAGCTGTTTTTT. Amino acids: CASSLKGTGGLGELFF.

V gene TRBV5-4 combines with J gene TRBJ2-6, with D maybe TRBD1 (5 bases). There are 15 residues in the CDR3. Germline CDR1 is SGHNT and CDR2 is YYREEE (reference sequence). V lost 5 bases and J lost 1, with 10 bases in between. CDR3 DNA sequence: TGTGCCAGCAGTTCAGGGTGGTCTGGGGCCAACGTCCTGACTTTC. This translates into CASSSGWSGANVLTF.